This T cell receptor (beta chain) was retrieved from a study of identical twins. Findings and limits, study-wide: While abundant cord blood beta clonotypes carried fewer insertions, memory repertoires showed no such pattern. Because invariant MAIT and iNKT cells could be present, zero-insertion analyses could be partly confounded.

This clonotype was detected ten times or more. Its target is unknown. V was clipped by 5 bases and J by 3 bases, with 14 bases between them. There are 15 residues in the CDR3. The germline CDR1 and CDR2 sequences are SGHTA and FQGNSA. With template switching, a universal primer site was added, and the cDNA carried unique molecular identifiers. One entry per CDR3 protein, called by TCRdb with MiXCR from the 5' RACE reads. Counted here are about 660,000 distinct CDR3 sequences, roughly 8% occurring once; the ten biggest clones make up 0.85% to 1%. These data were likewise used in another study, on yellow fever vaccine responses in identical twins. That investigation notes: It has been reported that, in twins, the vaccine T cell response seemed partly convergent and partly personalized.

The clonotype originates from a woman younger than 30 in good health. Material for sequencing was PBMCs. The V call is TRBV7-2, the J call TRBJ1-5; D is unresolved. The CDR3 sequence: CASSLRSEFNQPQHF. As DNA, the CDR3 is TGTGCCAGCAGCCTCCGGTCAGAGTTCAATCAGCCCCAGCATTTT.